This TCR beta chain was found in a study of T cell repertoires in cytomegalovirus infection. Study information: It was the public TCR beta signatures that indicated both CMV infection and matching HLA type.

In TCRdb, the reads were re-called with MiXCR into one record per CDR3 protein. The sample holds approximately 990,000 distinct CDR3 sequences, approximately 32% seen once. This clonotype was observed a few times. The antigen is unknown. The sample here was cultured CD8+ T cells from PBMCs, taken from culture after CMV antigen stimulation. The TCR was taken from a human donor in good health (CMV status not recorded). Some clones in this sample may be carry-over from other donors' samples.

The CDR3: CASSPGTGLSYYGYTF. The DNA of the CDR3 is TGTGCCAGCAGCCCGGGGACAGGCCTTTCCTATTATGGCTACACCTTC. The chain uses TRBV14 and TRBJ1-2; 8 nucleotides align to TRBD1. Trimming cost V 4 bases and J 5 bases; bases outside gene matches: 12. Per the germline V gene, CDR1 is SGHDN and CDR2 is FVKESK. The CDR3 is 16 residues long.